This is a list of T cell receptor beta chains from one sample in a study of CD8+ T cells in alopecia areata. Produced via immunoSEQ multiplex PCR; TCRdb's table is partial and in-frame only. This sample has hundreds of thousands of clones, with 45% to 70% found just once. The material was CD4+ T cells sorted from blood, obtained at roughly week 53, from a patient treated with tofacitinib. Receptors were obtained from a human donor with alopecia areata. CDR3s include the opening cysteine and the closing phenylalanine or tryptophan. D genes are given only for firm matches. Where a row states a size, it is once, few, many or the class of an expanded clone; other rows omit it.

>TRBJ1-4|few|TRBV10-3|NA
TGTGCCATCAGTGAGTCTAGGTCGGAAAAACTGTTTTTT
CAISESRSEKLFF
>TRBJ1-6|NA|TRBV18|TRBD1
TGTGCCAGCTCACCCGCCGGGACAGGGGATTCACCCCTCCACTTT
CASSPAGTGDSPLHF
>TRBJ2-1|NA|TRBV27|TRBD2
TGTGCCAGCAGTTTGCTACGGCGGGGGGGCACTTTCCCTTACAATGAGCAGTTCTTC
CASSLLRRGGTFPYNEQFF
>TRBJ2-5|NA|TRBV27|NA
TGTGCCAGCAGTTTTCGAGAGACCCAGTACTTC
CASSFRETQYF
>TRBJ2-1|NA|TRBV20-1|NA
TGCAGTGCGGCAGGGGTCAATGAGCAGTTCTTC
CSAAGVNEQFF
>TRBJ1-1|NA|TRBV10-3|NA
TGTGCCACCCGTCAGAACACTGAAGCTTTCTTT
CATRQNTEAFF
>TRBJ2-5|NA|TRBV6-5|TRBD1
TGTGCCAGCAGTAACAGGGGGACCCAGTACTTC
CASSNRGTQYF
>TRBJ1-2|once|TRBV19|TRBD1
TGTGCCGGCAGGGACAGGGCTGGCTATGGCTACACCTTC
CAGRDRAGYGYTF
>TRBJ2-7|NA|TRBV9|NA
TGTGCCAGCAGCCCCGGGACGGCCTCCTACGAGCAGTACTTC
CASSPGTASYEQYF
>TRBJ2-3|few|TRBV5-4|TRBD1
TGTGCCAGCAGCTACCGACAGGGACGAGATACGCAGTATTTT
CASSYRQGRDTQYF
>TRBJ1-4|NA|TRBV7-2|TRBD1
TGTGCCAGCAGCCCCGGGGACAGCTGGGAAAAACTGTTTTTT
CASSPGDSWEKLFF
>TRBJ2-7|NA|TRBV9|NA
TGTGCCAGCAGCCCCCGTAGGGCCTTGGACTACGAGCAGTACTTC
CASSPRRALDYEQYF
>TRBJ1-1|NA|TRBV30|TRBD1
TGTGCCTGGAGGGGACAGGGGGCGCAGGCTGAAGCTTTCTTT
CAWRGQGAQAEAFF
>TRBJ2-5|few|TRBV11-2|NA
TGTGCCAGCAGCTTCTGGAGCGGGGAGACCCAGTACTTC
CASSFWSGETQYF
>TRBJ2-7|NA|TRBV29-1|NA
TGCAGCGCCGTTGGGAACACGGCAGTCGGCGAGCAGTACTTC
CSAVGNTAVGEQYF
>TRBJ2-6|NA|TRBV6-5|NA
TGTGCCAGCAGCTTAGCGTCCCATAACGTCCTGACTTTC
CASSLASHNVLTF
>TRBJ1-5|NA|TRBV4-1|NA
TGCGCCAGCAGCCAAGATTCATGGCAGCCCCAGCATTTT
CASSQDSWQPQHF
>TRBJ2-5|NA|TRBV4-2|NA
TGTGCCAGCAGCCAAGAAAGCCGGCAAGAGACCCAGTACTTC
CASSQESRQETQYF
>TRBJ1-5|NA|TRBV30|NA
TGTGCCTGGAGTGTTGACAGGCAGCCCCAGCATTTT
CAWSVDRQPQHF
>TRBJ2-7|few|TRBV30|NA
TGTGCCGGACGGACGGGCCCCTACGAGCAGTACTTC
CAGRTGPYEQYF
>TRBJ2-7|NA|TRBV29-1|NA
TGCAGCGTTGGTGATTCCTCCTACGAGCAGTACTTC
CSVGDSSYEQYF
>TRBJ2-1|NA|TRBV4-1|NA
TGCGCCAGCAGCCAAGGGGGGCCCGTGTCTGAGCAGTTCTTC
CASSQGGPVSEQFF
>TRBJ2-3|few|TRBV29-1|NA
TGCAGCGCTAGGGGGGCAGGGGTGGTGGATACGCAGTATTTT
CSARGAGVVDTQYF
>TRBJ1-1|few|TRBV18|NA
TGTGCCAGCTCTGGGACAAAGGACACTGAAGCTTTCTTT
CASSGTKDTEAFF
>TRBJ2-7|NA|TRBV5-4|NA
TGTGCCACCAGAAGCCTAGTGACCTCCTACGAGCAGTACTTC
CATRSLVTSYEQYF
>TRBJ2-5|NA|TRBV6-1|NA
TGTGCCAGCAGTGGTCTCGCGACGCTTCAAGAGACCCAGTACTTC
CASSGLATLQETQYF
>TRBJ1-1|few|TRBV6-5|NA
TGTGCCAGCAGTTACGACTATAATATGAACACTGAAGCTTTCTTT
CASSYDYNMNTEAFF
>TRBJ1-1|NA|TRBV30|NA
TGTGCCTCCGAGGGGGGGACTGAAGCTTTCTTT
CASEGGTEAFF
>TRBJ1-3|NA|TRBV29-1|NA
TGCAGCGTTGTCGACAGAAACTCTGGAAACACCATATATTTT
CSVVDRNSGNTIYF
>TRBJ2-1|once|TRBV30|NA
TGTGCCTGGACCAGACGGGATAGCGGCTACAATGAGCAGTTCTTC
CAWTRRDSGYNEQFF
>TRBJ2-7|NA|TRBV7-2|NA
TGTGCCAGCAGCTTAGATCCGGGGAACTCCTACGAGCAGTACTTC
CASSLDPGNSYEQYF
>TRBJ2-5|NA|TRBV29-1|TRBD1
TGCAGCGCGAGGAAAGGGGGCTACGAGACCCAGTACTTC
CSARKGGYETQYF
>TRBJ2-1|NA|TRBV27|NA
TGTGCCAGCAGTCGAGCAGGGAACAATGAGCAGTTCTTC
CASSRAGNNEQFF
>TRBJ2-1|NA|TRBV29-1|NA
TGCAGCGTTCGTCAGTACAATGAGCAGTTCTTC
CSVRQYNEQFF
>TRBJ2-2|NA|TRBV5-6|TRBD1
TGTGCCAGCAGCCTCCGGGACAGGGTCACCGGGGAGCTGTTTTTT
CASSLRDRVTGELFF
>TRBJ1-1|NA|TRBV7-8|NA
TGTGCCAGCAGCACCCCGGCTGCGGAGTACACTGAAGCTTTCTTT
CASSTPAAEYTEAFF
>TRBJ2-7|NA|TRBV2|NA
TGTGCCAGCAGGGAGGACAGTACGACCTACGAGCAGTACTTC
CASREDSTTYEQYF
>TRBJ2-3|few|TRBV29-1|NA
TGCAGCGTTTCCCCACAATCGGATACGCAGTATTTT
CSVSPQSDTQYF
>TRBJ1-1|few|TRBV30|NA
TGTGCCTGGAGTAATCAGTCGTTGGTGAACACTGAAGCTTTCTTT
CAWSNQSLVNTEAFF
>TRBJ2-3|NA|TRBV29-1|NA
TGCAGCGTTGGAGTTTCCACAGATACGCAGTATTTT
CSVGVSTDTQYF
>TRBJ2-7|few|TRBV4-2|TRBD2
TGTGCCAGCAGCCAAGATCAGCGGGGGAACTACGAGCAGTACTTC
CASSQDQRGNYEQYF
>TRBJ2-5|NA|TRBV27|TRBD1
TGTGCCAGCTCTAGGGACAGGGGGCGGGAAGAGACCCAGTACTTC
CASSRDRGREETQYF
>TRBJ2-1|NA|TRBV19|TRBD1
TGTGCCAGTCGCACAGGGGGTGCTCGGAATGAGCAGTTCTTC
CASRTGGARNEQFF
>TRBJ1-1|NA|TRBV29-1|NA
TGCAGCGTTTGGACAATGAACACTGAAGCTTTCTTT
CSVWTMNTEAFF
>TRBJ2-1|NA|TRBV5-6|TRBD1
TGTGCCAGCAGCCCGAAGGGGACAGCTTCTAAGGGGCTACACAATGAGCAGTTCTTC
CASSPKGTASKGLHNEQFF
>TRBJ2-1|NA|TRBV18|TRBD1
TGTGCCAGCTCACCGCAGACCCTAGGACAGGGGGAGCAGTTCTTC
CASSPQTLGQGEQFF
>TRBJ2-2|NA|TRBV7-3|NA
TGTGCCAGCAGCATGACCGGGACGGCGAACACCGGGGAGCTGTTTTTT
CASSMTGTANTGELFF
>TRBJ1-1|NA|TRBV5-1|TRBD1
TGCGCCAGCAGCTTGGCCCTCGGGACAGGGCAAACTGAAGCTTTCTTT
CASSLALGTGQTEAFF
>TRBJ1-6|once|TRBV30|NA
TGTGCCTGGAGTGTACAAGGCCACTCGGTGCACTTT
CAWSVQGHSVHF
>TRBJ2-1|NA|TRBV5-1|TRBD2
TGCGCCAGCAGCCCAAGCGGGGTTGAGCAGTTCTTC
CASSPSGVEQFF
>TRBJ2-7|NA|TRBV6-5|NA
TGTGCCAGCAGCACAAGAGGGGGAACCTACGAGCAGTACTTC
CASSTRGGTYEQYF
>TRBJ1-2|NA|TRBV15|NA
TGTGCCACCAGCAGAGATCTGGGGGACCCCAGGGGCTACACCTTC
CATSRDLGDPRGYTF
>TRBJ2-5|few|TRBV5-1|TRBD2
TGCGCCAGCAGCTTGACTAGCGGACAAGAGACCCAGTACTTC
CASSLTSGQETQYF
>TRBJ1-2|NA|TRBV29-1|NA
TGCAGCGTTGTGATGGGGAAGGGTGGCTACACCTTC
CSVVMGKGGYTF
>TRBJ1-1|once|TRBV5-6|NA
TGTGCCAGCAGTTGGGACACTTTGAACACTGAAGCTTTCTTT
CASSWDTLNTEAFF
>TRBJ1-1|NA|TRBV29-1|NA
TGCAGCACTTATACGCAGAACACTGAAGCTTTCTTT
CSTYTQNTEAFF
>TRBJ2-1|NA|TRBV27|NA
TGTGCCAGCACTCCGGGCTCCTACAATGAGCAGTTCTTC
CASTPGSYNEQFF
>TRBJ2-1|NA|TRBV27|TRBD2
TGTGCCAGCTCGGGACTAGCGGGGTACAATGAGCAGTTCTTC
CASSGLAGYNEQFF
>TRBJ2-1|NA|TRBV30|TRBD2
TGTGCCTCCCGGACTAGCGGCTACAATGAGCAGTTCTTC
CASRTSGYNEQFF